The 9 T cell receptor beta chains below all came from one sample that was sequenced in a study of control samples from healthy donors and cancer patients. Generated by immunoSEQ multiplex PCR, the TCRdb table keeps only in-frame clones and is missing some. The profile covers 90,000 or so clones, with about 89% appearing a single time and about 7.4% taken by the ten largest. Sequences were obtained from blood. These receptors all come from a woman aged 60-75 years in good health.

The chain employs TRBV28 and TRBJ2-2; possibly TRBD2 for D (6 bases). This CDR3 comprises 16 residues. V was clipped by 2 bases and J by 4 bases, with 14 bases between them. Per germline, CDR1 MDHEN and CDR2 SYDVKM. Here the CDR3 DNA reads TGTGCCAGCAGTTTAGTAGACAACGGGGGCACCGGGGAGCTGTTTTTT. This gives the protein CASSLVDNGGTGELFF.

The J gene is TRBJ1-1, the V gene TRBV6-1; D uncertain. Trimming pared 2 bases from V and 8 bases from J, leaving 18 bases between. The CDR3 loop spans 15 amino acids. Germline V gene lookup returns CDR1 MNHNS and CDR2 SASEGT. Here the CDR3 DNA reads TGTGCCAGCAGTGAATCCGCTGGTCTGCCTACGGAAGCTTTCTTT. Amino acids: CASSESAGLPTEAFF.

The rearrangement joins TRBV6-5 to TRBJ1-2, with D hard to call. The length of the CDR3 is 12 residues. The germline CDR1 and CDR2 sequences are MNHEY and SVGAGI. The V end was cut by 6 bases, the J end by 8 bases, with 13 bases between. The CDR3 protein is CASSPLGSGYTF. The CDR3 DNA follows: TGTGCCAGCAGCCCGCTGGGGAGCGGCTACACCTTC.

The rearrangement uses TRBV6-5 and TRBJ2-4; 9 bases align to TRBD1. Germline CDR1 reads MNHEY; CDR2 reads SVGAGI. V was pared by 6 bases and J by 9 bases, with 9 bases of the junction left unmatched. CDR3 length equals 14 residues. CDR3 bases: TGTGCCAGCAGGAGGGGACAGGGAGTGGGCATTCAGTACTTC. As protein: CASRRGQGVGIQYF.

The genes are TRBV3-1 (or the pseudogene TRBV3-2) and TRBJ1-4; D is unclear. The CDR3 has 15 residues. Between the trimmed V and J ends, which lost 2 bases and 4 bases, there was a span of 11 bases. Per germline, CDR1 LGHDT and CDR2 YNNKEL (reference sequence). The CDR3 sequence is CASSQRADLNEKLFF. In nucleotides, the CDR3 is TGTGCCAGCAGCCAAAGGGCAGACCTTAATGAAAAACTGTTTTTT.

In DNA, the CDR3 is TGCGCCAGCAGCCTCTACAAGGGTTTTATGAACACTGAAGCTTTCTTT. Residues: CASSLYKGFMNTEAFF. The J gene is TRBJ1-1, the V gene TRBV4-1; D is undetermined. V gave up 4 bases and J gave up 0 bases, with 15 bases separating them. From germline, CDR1 is MGHRA and CDR2 YSYEKL. This CDR3 comprises 16 residues.

The V call is TRBV19, the J call TRBJ2-3, with 14 bases aligning to TRBD2. The V gene's germline CDR1 is LNHDA and CDR2 SQIVND (reference sequence). The V gene end was trimmed by 3 bases and the J gene end by 4 bases; junction bases not matched to a gene: 3. The CDR3 has 16 amino acids. CDR3 DNA: TGTGCCAGTAGTATCGGGACTAGCGGGGGTCCAGATACGCAGTATTTT. Translated, it gives CASSIGTSGGPDTQYF.

The CDR3 DNA reads as TGTGCCAGCAGTTTATATGGGGTCGGAGGCAATCAGCCCCAGCATTTT. Translating gives CASSLYGVGGNQPQHF. V gene TRBV27 combines with J gene TRBJ1-5, with D unclear. CDR1 and CDR2 from the germline V gene are MNHEY and SMNVEV (reference sequence). The V gene lost 1 base and the J gene lost 2 bases, with 12 bases spanning the gap. The CDR3 loop spans 16 amino acids.

This clone was detected only once. The chain employs TRBV4-1 and TRBJ1-1; D ambiguous. The germline V and J ends were trimmed by 0 bases and 9 bases, with 14 bases remaining between them. From germline, CDR1 is MGHRA and CDR2 YSYEKL. There are 14 residues in the CDR3. This chain's CDR3 is CASSQDRRIPQAFF. CDR3 bases: TGCGCCAGCAGCCAAGATCGACGCATCCCTCAAGCTTTCTTT.